The present TCR beta chain was sequenced within a study of blood T cell repertoires in COVID-19. About the research overall: Samples of COVID-19 (acute and convalescent) were obtained from the United States, Italy and Spain. T cells, B-cell-depleted T cells, or PBMCs provided the cDNA or gDNA that served as material.

Authors' analysis steps: It was from reference gene primer amplification that nucleated cell counts were estimated. Sequencing was performed with immunoSEQ multiplex PCR; in TCRdb, only in-frame clones are kept and a portion is missing. The DNA was the basis for D and trimming; V, J and clone size are from that table. Of under 150,000 clones detected, 82% appear once; the ten largest clones hold over 6%. This clone was observed a few times. Sequenced: peripheral blood. The receptor's source is a man in his 70s with active or convalescent COVID-19.

CDR3 in amino acids: CASSSFGTANYGYTF. CDR3 DNA sequence: TGTGCCAGCAGTTCCTTCGGGACAGCTAACTATGGCTACACCTTC. The V and J genes are TRBV27 and TRBJ1-2, with TRBD1 matching over 7 bases. Losses at the gene ends were 4 bases for V and 0 bases for J; bases not matched to a gene: 5. There are 15 residues in the CDR3. Germline assignment: CDR1 MNHEY and CDR2 SMNVEV (reference sequence).